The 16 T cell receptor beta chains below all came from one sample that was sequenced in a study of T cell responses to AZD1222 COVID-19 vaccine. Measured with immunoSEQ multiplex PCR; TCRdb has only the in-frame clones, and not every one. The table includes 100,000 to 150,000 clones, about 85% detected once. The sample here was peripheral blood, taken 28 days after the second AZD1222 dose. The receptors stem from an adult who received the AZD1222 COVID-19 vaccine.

The CDR3 DNA reads as TGTGCAAGTCGCTCCCCCTTTCGGGGACTAGCGGGGGCGATCTACGAGCAGTACTTC. Translated: CASRSPFRGLAGAIYEQYF. The rearrangement uses TRBV12-2 and TRBJ2-7; the D call in the table, TRBD2, was not verified against the DNA. TRBV12-2 corresponds to a pseudogene. This CDR3 has 19 amino acids.

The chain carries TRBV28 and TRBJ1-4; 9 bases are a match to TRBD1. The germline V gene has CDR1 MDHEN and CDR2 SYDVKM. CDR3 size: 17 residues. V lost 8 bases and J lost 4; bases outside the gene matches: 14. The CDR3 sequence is CASLGGTGIFVNEKLFF. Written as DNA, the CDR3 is TGTGCCAGCTTAGGGGGGACAGGGATCTTTGTTAATGAAAAACTGTTTTTT.

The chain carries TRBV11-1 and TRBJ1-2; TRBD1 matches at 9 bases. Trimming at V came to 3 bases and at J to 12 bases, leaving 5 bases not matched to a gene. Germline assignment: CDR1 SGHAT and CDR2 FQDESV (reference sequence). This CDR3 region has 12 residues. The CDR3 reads CASSLGQGIHTF. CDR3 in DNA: TGTGCCAGCAGCTTGGGACAGGGTATACACACCTTC.

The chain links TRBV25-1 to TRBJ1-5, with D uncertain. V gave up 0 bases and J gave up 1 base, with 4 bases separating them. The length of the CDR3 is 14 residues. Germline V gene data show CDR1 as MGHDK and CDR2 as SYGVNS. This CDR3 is CASSEYRSNQPQHF. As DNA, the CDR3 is TGTGCCAGCAGTGAATACAGGAGCAATCAGCCCCAGCATTTT.

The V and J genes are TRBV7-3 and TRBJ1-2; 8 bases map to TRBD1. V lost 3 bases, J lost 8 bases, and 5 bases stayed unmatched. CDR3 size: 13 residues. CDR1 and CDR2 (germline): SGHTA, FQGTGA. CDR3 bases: TGTGCCAGCAGCTTGGGGACAGGAGGAGGCTACACCTTC. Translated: CASSLGTGGGYTF.

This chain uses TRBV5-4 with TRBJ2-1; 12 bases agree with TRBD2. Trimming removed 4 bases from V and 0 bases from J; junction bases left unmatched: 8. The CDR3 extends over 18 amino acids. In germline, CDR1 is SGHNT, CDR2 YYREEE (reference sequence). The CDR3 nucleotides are TGTGCCAGCAGCCCGCCCTCTAGCGGGGGGGCCTCCTACAATGAGCAGTTCTTC. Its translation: CASSPPSSGGASYNEQFF.

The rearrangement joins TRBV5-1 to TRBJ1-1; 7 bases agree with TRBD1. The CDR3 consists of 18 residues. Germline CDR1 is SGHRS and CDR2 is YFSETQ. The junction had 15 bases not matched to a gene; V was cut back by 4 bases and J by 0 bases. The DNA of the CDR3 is TGCGCCAGCAGCCCGAGACGTGGGACAGCGCGCATGAACACTGAAGCTTTCTTT. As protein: CASSPRRGTARMNTEAFF.

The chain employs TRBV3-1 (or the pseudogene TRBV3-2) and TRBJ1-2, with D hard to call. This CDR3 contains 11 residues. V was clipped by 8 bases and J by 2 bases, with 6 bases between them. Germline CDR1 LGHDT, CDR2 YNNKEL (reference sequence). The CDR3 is CASSLNYGYTF. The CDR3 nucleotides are TGTGCCAGCTCTTTGAACTATGGCTACACCTTC.

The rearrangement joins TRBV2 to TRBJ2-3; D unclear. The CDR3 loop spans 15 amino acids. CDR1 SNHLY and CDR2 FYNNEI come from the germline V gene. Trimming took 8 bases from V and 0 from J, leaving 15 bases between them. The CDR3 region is CASLWRPDSTDTQYF. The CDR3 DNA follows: TGTGCCAGCCTGTGGCGGCCCGATAGCACAGATACGCAGTATTTT.

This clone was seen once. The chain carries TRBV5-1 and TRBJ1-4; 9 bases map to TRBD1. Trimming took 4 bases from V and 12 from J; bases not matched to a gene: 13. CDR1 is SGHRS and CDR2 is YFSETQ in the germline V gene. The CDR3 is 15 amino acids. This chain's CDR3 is CASSPEADRGQQLFF. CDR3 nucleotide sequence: TGCGCCAGCAGCCCGGAGGCGGACAGGGGTCAACAACTGTTTTTT.

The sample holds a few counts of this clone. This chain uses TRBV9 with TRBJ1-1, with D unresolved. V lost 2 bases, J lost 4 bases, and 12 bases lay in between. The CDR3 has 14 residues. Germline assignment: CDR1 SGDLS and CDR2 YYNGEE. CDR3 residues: CASSVRADPTEAFF. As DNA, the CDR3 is TGTGCCAGCAGCGTCCGGGCAGACCCCACTGAAGCTTTCTTT. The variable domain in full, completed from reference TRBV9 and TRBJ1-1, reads DSGVTQTPKHLITATGQRVTLRCSPRSGDLSVYWYQQSLDQGLQFLIQYYNGEERAKGNILERFSAQQFPDLHSELNLSSLELGDSALYFCASSVRADPTEAFFGQGTRLTVV.

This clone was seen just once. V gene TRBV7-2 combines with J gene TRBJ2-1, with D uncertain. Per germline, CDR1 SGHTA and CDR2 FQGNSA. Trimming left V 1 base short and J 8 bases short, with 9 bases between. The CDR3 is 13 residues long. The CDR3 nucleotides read TGTGCCAGCAGCTTAGTCGGTGTACATGAGCAGTTCTTC. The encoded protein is CASSLVGVHEQFF.

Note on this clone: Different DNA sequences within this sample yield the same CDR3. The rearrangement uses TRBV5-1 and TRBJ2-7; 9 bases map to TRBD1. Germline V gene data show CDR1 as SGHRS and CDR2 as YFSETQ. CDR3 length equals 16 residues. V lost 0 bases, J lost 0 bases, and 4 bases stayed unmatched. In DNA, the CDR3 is TGCGCCAGCAGCTTGGACAGGGGGCCCAGCTCCTACGAGCAGTACTTC. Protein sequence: CASSLDRGPSSYEQYF.

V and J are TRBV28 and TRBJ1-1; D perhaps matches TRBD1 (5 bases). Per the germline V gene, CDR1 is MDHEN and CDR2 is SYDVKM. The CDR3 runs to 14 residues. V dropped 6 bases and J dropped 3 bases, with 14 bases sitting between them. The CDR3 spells CASRSDTRHTEAFF. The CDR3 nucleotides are TGTGCCAGCAGATCGGACACGAGGCACACTGAAGCTTTCTTT. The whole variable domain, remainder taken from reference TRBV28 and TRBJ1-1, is DVKVTQSSRYLVKRTGEKVFLECVQDMDHENMFWYRQDPGLGLRLIYFSYDVKMKEKGDIPEGYSVSREKKERFSLILESASTNQTSMYLCASRSDTRHTEAFFGQGTRLTVV.

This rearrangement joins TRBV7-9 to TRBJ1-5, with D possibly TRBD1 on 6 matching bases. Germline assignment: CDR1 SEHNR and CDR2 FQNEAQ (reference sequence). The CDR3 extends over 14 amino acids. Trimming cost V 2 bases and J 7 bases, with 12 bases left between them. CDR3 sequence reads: CASSLHGGGQPQHF. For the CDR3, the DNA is TGTGCCAGCAGCTTACATGGGGGCGGGCAGCCCCAGCATTTT. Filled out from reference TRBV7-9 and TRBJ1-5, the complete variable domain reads DTGVSQNPRHKITKRGQNVTFRCDPISEHNRLYWYRQTLGQGPEFLTYFQNEAQLEKSRLLSDRFSAERPKGSFSTLEIQRTEQGDSAMYLCASSLHGGGQPQHFGDGTRLSIL.

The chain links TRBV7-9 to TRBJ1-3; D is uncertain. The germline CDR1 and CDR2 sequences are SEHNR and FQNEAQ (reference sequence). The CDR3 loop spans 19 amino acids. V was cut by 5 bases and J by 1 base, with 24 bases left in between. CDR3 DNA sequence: TGTGCCAGCAGCCTCCGGAGCCAGGCCGGTTCGTATTCTGGAAACACCATATATTTT. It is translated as CASSLRSQAGSYSGNTIYF.